The text below deals with one TCR beta chain. Its antigen is undetermined. The CDR3 length is 16 residues. Germline V lookup: CDR1 SGDLS, CDR2 YYNGEE. V trimming: 3 bases; J trimming: 6 bases; junction bases outside the gene matches: 7. The data derive from a study of CD8+CD57+ T cells in acquired aplastic anemia. Looking at the study overall: Isolated CD4+ and CD8+ cells, once sorted, yielded DNA averaging around 3 ug. Study-wide results and limits: Patients and controls were not found to differ significantly in CD8+ Simpson's diversity. Overlapping CD8+ CDR3 repertoires of patients and controls contained 25 to 35 shared sequences.

Sequencing was done on patients that had shown CD8+CD57+ cell expansion by flow cytometry. At the time of blood sampling, patients had not yet received any therapy. TCR beta VDJ and CDR3 profiles were obtained from a genomic DNA template. TCRdb re-called the reads through MiXCR, storing one row per CDR3 protein. The sample lists about 120,000 distinct CDR3 sequences; about 60% were seen once. The chain links TRBV9 to TRBJ1-6; the match to TRBD1 covers 9 bases. The origin of this receptor is a human donor with aplastic anemia. The specimen was sorted CD4+, CD8+, or CD8+CD57+ T cells (not recorded which) from PBMCs. The CDR3 loop reads CASSDDLGQGNSPLHF. The CDR3 DNA reads as TGTGCCAGCAGCGATGACCTGGGACAGGGTAATTCACCCCTCCACTTT.